The source of this T cell receptor (beta chain) is a study of T cells in Graves' hyperthyroidism and ophthalmopathy. Germline CDR1 is LGHDT and CDR2 is YNNKEL (reference sequence). This CDR3 is 16 amino acids long. Trimming stripped 0 bases from V and 4 bases from J, with 14 bases between. RNA transcripts served as the template for amplifying TCR beta CDR3 regions. The HTBI set primed first-round TCR CDR3 RT-PCR. TCRdb recomputed calls from the multiplex PCR reads with MiXCR, one row per CDR3 protein. The sample includes approximately 300,000 distinct CDR3 sequences, 15% to 20% seen only once; the top ten take less than 45%. This clonotype was seen repeatedly, ten times or more.

This sequence joins TRBV3-1 and TRBJ2-3; D is perhaps TRBD2 (5 bases). This clonotype originated in a man aged 45-65 years with Graves' ophthalmopathy. The sample taken for sequencing was blood. CDR3 in DNA: TGTGCCAGCAGCCAAGAAGCTAGCTATGGGGCAGATACGCAGTATTTT. This sequence encodes CASSQEASYGADTQYF.